The 4 T cell receptor beta chains below come from one sample, sequenced in a study of T cells after yellow fever vaccination. MiXCR was run by TCRdb on the 5' RACE reads, yielding one entry per CDR3 protein. The sample lists approximately 550,000 distinct CDR3 sequences, 15% to 20% seen once, with roughly 13% in the top ten. The source was PBMCs, collected 15 days after the yellow fever booster vaccination. The source of these receptors is a man aged 25-45 years who received the YFV17D yellow fever vaccine.

The J gene is TRBJ2-6, the V gene TRBV4-3; D not certain. Germline CDR1 is LGHNA and CDR2 is YSLEER. The V end lost 1 base, the J end lost 0 bases, and 13 bases lay between the germline ends. The CDR3 loop spans 18 amino acids. CDR3 sequence: CASSQVVNARSGANVLTF. As DNA, the CDR3 is TGCGCCAGCAGCCAAGTCGTTAACGCCCGCTCTGGGGCCAACGTCCTGACTTTC.

This chain links TRBV24-1 with TRBJ2-1; TRBD2 matches at 8 bases. The V gene end was trimmed by 3 bases and the J gene end by 7 bases; junction bases not matched to a gene: 10. Germline V gene sequence: CDR1 KGHDR, CDR2 SFDVKD. The CDR3 length is 16 residues. CDR3 sequence: CATSDPKPGLGNEQFF. The CDR3 DNA sequence: TGTGCCACCAGTGATCCCAAGCCGGGACTAGGGAATGAGCAGTTCTTC.

This clonotype was counted a few times. The chain couples TRBV7-9 to TRBJ2-7; weak D call: TRBD2 (5 bases). CDR3 length: 12 residues. V gave up 11 bases and J gave up 0 bases, with 11 bases separating them. Looked up from germline, CDR1 is SEHNR and CDR2 is FQNEAQ (reference sequence). The CDR3 nucleotides are TGTGCCGGAGGACGCTCCTCCTACGAGCAGTACTTC. Protein: CAGGRSSYEQYF.

This clonotype was picked up a small number of times. The rearrangement uses TRBV20-1 and TRBJ2-7, with 10 bases aligning to TRBD2. The germline V gene encodes CDR1 DFQATT and CDR2 SNEGSKA (reference sequence). The CDR3 sequence is 18 residues long. CDR3 residues: CSARSPTSGHEPPYEQYF. The CDR3 DNA follows: TGCAGCGCACGGAGTCCGACTAGCGGGCATGAGCCTCCTTACGAGCAGTACTTC.